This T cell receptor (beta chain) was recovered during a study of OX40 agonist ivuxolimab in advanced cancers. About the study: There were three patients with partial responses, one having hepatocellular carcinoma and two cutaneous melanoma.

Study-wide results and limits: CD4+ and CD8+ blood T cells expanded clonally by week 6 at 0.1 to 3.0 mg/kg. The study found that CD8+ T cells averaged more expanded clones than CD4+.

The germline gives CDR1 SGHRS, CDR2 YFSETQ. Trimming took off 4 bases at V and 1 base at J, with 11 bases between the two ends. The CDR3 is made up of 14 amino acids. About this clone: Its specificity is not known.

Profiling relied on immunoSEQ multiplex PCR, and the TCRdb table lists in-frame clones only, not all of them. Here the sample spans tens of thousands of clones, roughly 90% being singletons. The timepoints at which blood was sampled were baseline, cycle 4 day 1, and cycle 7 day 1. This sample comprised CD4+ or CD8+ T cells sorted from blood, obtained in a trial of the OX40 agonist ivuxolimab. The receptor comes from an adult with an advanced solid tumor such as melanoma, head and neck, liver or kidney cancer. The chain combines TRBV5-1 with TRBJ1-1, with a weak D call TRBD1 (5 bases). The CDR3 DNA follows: TGCGCCAGCAGCCATGGGAGGGGGAACACTGAAGCTTTCTTT. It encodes CASSHGRGNTEAFF.